The 30 T cell receptor beta chains below come from one sample, sequenced in a study of cytomegalovirus exposure and HLA in healthy donors. 13 Jbeta primers and 60 Vbeta primers were used for the PCR. TCRdb keeps only in-frame clones here, not all; method: immunoSEQ multiplex PCR. Of approximately 140,000 clones listed, 65% to 85% are singletons. Sequencing was performed on PBMCs. The receptors shown here come from a woman between 35 and 50 years old in good health and CMV-seropositive.

The chain has TRBV28 and TRBJ2-1; the match to TRBD1 covers 7 bases. Per the germline V gene, CDR1 is MDHEN and CDR2 is SYDVKM. Trimming cost V 1 base and J 6 bases; bases outside gene matches: 9. This CDR3 has 16 amino acids. CDR3 in DNA: TGTGCCAGCAGTTTATCCCTGACAGGGTTGGGCAATGAGCAGTTCTTC. This translates into CASSLSLTGLGNEQFF.

The chain links TRBV28 to TRBJ1-1; TRBD1 matches at 7 bases. The CDR3 is made up of 12 amino acids. Germline V gene lookup returns CDR1 MDHEN and CDR2 SYDVKM. After removal of 5 bases from V and 10 bases from J, the junction contained 7 bases not matched to a gene. This CDR3 is CASSRGPGGAFF. The CDR3 DNA is TGTGCCAGCAGTCGCGGTCCAGGGGGAGCTTTCTTT.

The J gene is TRBJ1-2, the V gene TRBV28, with D uncertain. The germline V and J ends were trimmed by 6 bases and 8 bases, with 7 bases remaining between them. Germline V lookup: CDR1 MDHEN, CDR2 SYDVKM. The CDR3 runs to 10 residues. The CDR3 reads CASSSLGYTF. Here the CDR3 DNA reads TGTGCCAGCAGCTCTCTCGGCTACACCTTC.

The chain recombines TRBV20-1 with TRBJ2-1, with D possibly matching TRBD2 (6 bases). Trimming took 4 bases from V and 10 from J, leaving 11 bases between them. The CDR3 is 11 residues long. Germline values: CDR1 DFQATT, CDR2 SNEGSKA (reference sequence). In nucleotides, the CDR3 is TGCAGTGCTACGGAGGGTTGGGAGCAGTTCTTC. Its translation is CSATEGWEQFF.

This clone has more than one count but fewer than ten. The chain couples TRBV6-5 to TRBJ1-2, with D uncertain. Germline CDR1 is MNHEY and CDR2 is SVGAGI. The CDR3 sequence is 15 residues long. V lost 6 bases, J lost 4 bases, and 18 bases lay in between. This chain's CDR3 is CASSARGAGIYGYTF. The CDR3 DNA sequence: TGTGCCAGCAGCGCCCGAGGAGCGGGAATCTATGGCTACACCTTC.

This CDR3 is CASRREVSSYNEQFF. CDR3 nucleotides: TGTGCCAGCAGGCGGGAGGTAAGCTCCTACAATGAGCAGTTCTTC. V is TRBV28 and J is TRBJ2-1, with 8 bases aligning to TRBD2. Looked up from germline, CDR1 is MDHEN and CDR2 is SYDVKM. J was trimmed by 0 bases and V by 6 bases; bases with no gene match: 4. This CDR3 has 15 amino acids. Variable domain in full (rest from reference TRBV28 and TRBJ2-1): DVKVTQSSRYLVKRTGEKVFLECVQDMDHENMFWYRQDPGLGLRLIYFSYDVKMKEKGDIPEGYSVSREKKERFSLILESASTNQTSMYLCASRREVSSYNEQFFGPGTRLTVL.

Concerning this clone itself: A junction end diverges from the germline sequence, so it may reflect a read error. DNA of the CDR3: TGTGCCAGCAGCGAAGGGAGGGGATACTACGAGCAGTACTTC. Its translation: CASSEGRGYYEQYF. This chain uses TRBV6-1 with TRBJ2-7; 7 nucleotides match TRBD2. Germline loops: CDR1 MNHNS, CDR2 SASEGT. The CDR3 covers 14 residues.

This clone has only one observation. This rearrangement joins TRBV6-1 to TRBJ2-1, with TRBD1 identical over 8 bases. CDR1 and CDR2 (germline): MNHNS, SASEGT. This CDR3 is 14 amino acids long. The V segment lost 4 bases and the J segment 7 bases; nucleotides outside the gene matches: 6. CDR3 in amino acids: CASSGDRGRNEQFF. The CDR3 DNA follows: TGTGCCAGCAGTGGTGACAGGGGTCGGAATGAGCAGTTCTTC.

The rearrangement joins TRBV6-5 to TRBJ1-5; 7 positions agree with TRBD1. J gave up 3 bases and V 6 bases, and 5 bases lay outside the gene matches. The CDR3 is made up of 14 amino acids. Germline CDR1 and CDR2: MNHEY and SVGAGI. The CDR3 nucleotides are TGTGCCAGCAGCCCGACAGGGAACAATCAGCCCCAGCATTTT. Protein sequence: CASSPTGNNQPQHF.

V usage is TRBV29-1 and J usage is TRBJ1-1; TRBD1 agrees at 11 bases. From germline, CDR1 is SQVTM and CDR2 ANQGSEA. The CDR3 runs to 13 residues. J was trimmed by 3 bases and V by 4 bases; bases with no gene match: 1. The CDR3 region has the DNA TGCAGCGTTGTGGGACAGGGGGACACTGAAGCTTTCTTT. Translation: CSVVGQGDTEAFF.

This chain connects TRBV10-1 to TRBJ2-1; TRBD2 agrees at 14 bases. V was pared by 2 bases and J by 8 bases, with 8 bases of the junction left unmatched. There are 17 residues in the CDR3. Germline V CDR1 and CDR2: WNHNN, SYGVQD (reference sequence). The CDR3 loop reads CASSEPGTSGGVDEQFF. In DNA, the CDR3 is TGCGCCAGCAGTGAGCCCGGGACTAGCGGGGGTGTGGATGAGCAGTTCTTC.

The chain combines TRBV5-1 with TRBJ1-2; D is undetermined. Germline loops: CDR1 SGHRS, CDR2 YFSETQ. Between the trimmed V and J ends, which lost 1 base and 3 bases, there was a span of 10 bases. This CDR3 is 14 amino acids long. CDR3 in amino acids: CASSLISGDYGYTF. CDR3 bases: TGCGCCAGCAGCTTGATATCAGGCGACTATGGCTACACCTTC.

The chain carries TRBV19 and TRBJ2-7, with D possibly TRBD2 on 6 matching bases. CDR1 LNHDA and CDR2 SQIVND come from the germline V gene (reference sequence). V was trimmed by 4 bases and J by 3 bases, leaving 7 bases between them. The CDR3 totals 12 residues. CDR3 amino acids: CASSNSGYEQYF. For the CDR3, the DNA is TGTGCCAGTAGTAATAGCGGCTACGAGCAGTACTTC. The entire variable domain, with the rest obtained from reference TRBV19 and TRBJ2-7, is as follows: DGGITQSPKYLFRKEGQNVTLSCEQNLNHDAMYWYRQDPGQGLRLIYYSQIVNDFQKGDIAEGYSVSREKKESFPLTVTSAQKNPTAFYLCASSNSGYEQYFGPGTRLTVT.

J is TRBJ1-1 and V is TRBV29-1; D is unclear. Trimming cost V 4 bases and J 11 bases, with 11 bases left between them. The CDR3 runs 10 residues. Germline V gives CDR1 SQVTM, CDR2 ANQGSEA. CDR3 protein: CSVAESTAFF. The CDR3 region has the DNA TGCAGCGTTGCGGAGTCAACGGCTTTCTTT.

The chain is built from TRBV7-9 and TRBJ2-7; maybe TRBD2 (5 bases). V dropped 5 bases and J dropped 3 bases, with 14 bases sitting between them. CDR1 SEHNR and CDR2 FQNEAQ come from the germline V gene (reference sequence). This CDR3 comprises 14 residues. The CDR3 sequence: CASSESREGYEQYF. DNA for the CDR3: TGTGCCAGCAGCGAATCTCGAGAGGGCTACGAGCAGTACTTC.

This chain links TRBV2 with TRBJ2-6; 7 bases align to TRBD2. Trimming took 4 bases from V and 2 from J; bases not matched to a gene: 2. Germline CDR1 is SNHLY and CDR2 is FYNNEI. This CDR3 has 15 residues. Here the CDR3 DNA reads TGTGCCAGCAGTGCGGGAGGTCCTGGGGCCAACGTCCTGACTTTC. It translates to CASSAGGPGANVLTF.

The chain joins TRBV5-6 to TRBJ2-2; D ambiguous. This CDR3 contains 15 residues. V was shortened by 1 base and J by 6 bases, with 13 bases between the two germline ends. Germline CDR1 reads SGHDT; CDR2 reads YYEEEE. CDR3 region: CASSLFTLGAGELFF. CDR3 nucleotide sequence: TGTGCCAGCAGCTTGTTTACGCTCGGTGCCGGGGAGCTGTTTTTT.

This clone was counted a few times. This sequence joins TRBV19 and TRBJ2-4; TRBD1 aligns across 11 bases. V lost 6 bases and J lost 6; bases outside the gene matches: 4. The germline CDR1 and CDR2 sequences are LNHDA and SQIVND (reference sequence). This CDR3 comprises 14 residues. CDR3 sequence reads: CASRSDRGLNIQYF. The CDR3 region has the DNA TGTGCCAGTAGGTCGGACAGGGGGCTAAACATTCAGTACTTC.

This clone has only one observation. This chain uses TRBV4-1 with TRBJ2-3; D is perhaps TRBD2 (6 bases). The CDR3 contains 18 residues. Trimming removed 0 bases from V and 1 base from J, with 17 bases in between. The germline gives CDR1 MGHRA, CDR2 YSYEKL. The CDR3 here is CASSQDPTFASGTDTQYF. The CDR3 coding sequence is TGCGCCAGCAGCCAAGATCCGACCTTTGCTAGCGGCACAGATACGCAGTATTTT.

The CDR3 DNA reads as TGCGCCAGCAGCTTGCCCGGGAATGGCTACACCTTC. Its protein is CASSLPGNGYTF. This chain links TRBV5-1 with TRBJ1-2; no firm D call. There are 12 residues in the CDR3. Trimming stripped 1 base from V and 6 bases from J, with 7 bases between. The germline V gene encodes CDR1 SGHRS and CDR2 YFSETQ.

This chain connects TRBV19 to TRBJ1-4; TRBD1 agrees at 10 bases. The CDR3 totals 14 residues. CDR1 is LNHDA, CDR2 SQIVND, per germline (reference sequence). Trimming at V came to 6 bases and at J to 7 bases, leaving 5 bases not matched to a gene. Written as DNA, the CDR3 is TGTGCCAGTAGACTGACAGGGGGCTTTGAAAAACTGTTTTTT. Encoded protein: CASRLTGGFEKLFF. The whole variable domain, remainder taken from reference TRBV19 and TRBJ1-4, is DGGITQSPKYLFRKEGQNVTLSCEQNLNHDAMYWYRQDPGQGLRLIYYSQIVNDFQKGDIAEGYSVSREKKESFPLTVTSAQKNPTAFYLCASRLTGGFEKLFFGSGTQLSVL.

Concerning this clone itself: Other DNA sequences in the sample encode the same CDR3. The chain employs TRBV7-3 and TRBJ2-7, with a weak D call TRBD2 (5 bases). The CDR3 has 13 amino acids. Germline CDR1 SGHTA, CDR2 FQGTGA. Trimming pared 0 bases from V and 6 bases from J, leaving 9 bases between. The CDR3 sequence is CASSLTGGPEQYF. The CDR3 nucleotides are TGTGCCAGCAGCTTAACAGGAGGTCCCGAGCAGTACTTC.

Only a few counts were recorded for this clone. The chain employs TRBV7-9 and TRBJ2-5, with TRBD2 matching 9 bases. The junction had 7 bases not matched to a gene; V was cut back by 3 bases and J by 5 bases. The CDR3 has 15 amino acids. Germline V lookup: CDR1 SEHNR, CDR2 FQNEAQ (reference sequence). The CDR3: CASSFGGGAGETQYF. The CDR3 coding sequence is TGTGCCAGCAGCTTCGGCGGGGGGGCAGGGGAGACCCAGTACTTC. The full variable domain, rest sourced from reference TRBV7-9 and TRBJ2-5, is DTGVSQNPRHKITKRGQNVTFRCDPISEHNRLYWYRQTLGQGPEFLTYFQNEAQLEKSRLLSDRFSAERPKGSFSTLEIQRTEQGDSAMYLCASSFGGGAGETQYFGPGTRLLVL.

This clone was recorded once. This chain joins TRBV2 and TRBJ1-5, with D maybe TRBD1 (6 bases). CDR3 length: 13 amino acids. The V end was cut by 6 bases, the J end by 6 bases, with 12 bases between. Germline V gene sequence: CDR1 SNHLY, CDR2 FYNNEI. This CDR3 reads CASRAGEGQPQHF. The DNA for the CDR3 is TGTGCCAGCAGGGCAGGGGAGGGTCAGCCCCAGCATTTT.

This chain uses TRBV13 with TRBJ2-2, with D unresolved. The CDR3 is 17 residues long. CDR1 is PRHDT, CDR2 FYEKMQ, per germline (reference sequence). The ends were cut back, 5 bases at V and 1 base at J, with 17 bases in the middle. The CDR3 region is CASSQLLQDKNTGELFF. In nucleotides, the CDR3 is TGTGCCAGCAGCCAGCTTCTTCAGGATAAGAACACCGGGGAGCTGTTTTTT. The complete variable domain, with remaining parts taken from reference TRBV13 and TRBJ2-2, reads AAGVIQSPRHLIKEKRETATLKCYPIPRHDTVYWYQQGPGQDPQFLISFYEKMQSDKGSIPDRFSAQQFSDYHSELNMSSLELGDSALYFCASSQLLQDKNTGELFFGEGSRLTVL.

The chain combines TRBV5-1 with TRBJ1-1; D unclear. V lost 0 bases to trimming and J lost 0 bases, with 15 bases between them. The CDR3 extends over 17 amino acids. Germline V CDR1 and CDR2: SGHRS, YFSETQ. The CDR3 here is CASSLVPPSEMNTEAFF. In DNA, the CDR3 is TGCGCCAGCAGCTTGGTACCCCCTTCCGAGATGAACACTGAAGCTTTCTTT. Full variable domain (rest looked up from reference TRBV5-1 and TRBJ1-1): KAGVTQTPRYLIKTRGQQVTLSCSPISGHRSVSWYQQTPGQGLQFLFEYFSETQRNKGNFPGRFSGRQFSNSRSEMNVSTLELGDSALYLCASSLVPPSEMNTEAFFGQGTRLTVV.

This chain uses TRBV7-7 with TRBJ1-2; 8 bases fit TRBD1. The V and J ends lost 5 bases and 3 bases, in that order; junction bases with no gene match: 5. Germline V gives CDR1 SSHAT, CDR2 FNYEAQ (reference sequence). The CDR3 sequence is 14 residues long. CDR3 DNA sequence: TGTGCCAGCAGCCTCGGACAGGGTGACTATGGCTACACCTTC. It translates to CASSLGQGDYGYTF.

This chain links TRBV2 with TRBJ2-3; TRBD2 matches at 11 bases. J was trimmed by 6 bases and V by 5 bases; bases with no gene match: 7. The CDR3 totals 15 residues. The germline V gene encodes CDR1 SNHLY and CDR2 FYNNEI. CDR3 coding DNA: TGTGCCAGCAGTCCCGGGACTAGCGGCTTTGATACGCAGTATTTT. Encoded protein: CASSPGTSGFDTQYF.

This clone was detected only a few times. The chain joins TRBV6-5 to TRBJ1-1; unclear D gene. Germline-derived CDR1 and CDR2 are MNHEY and SVGAGI. The V end was cut by 3 bases, the J end by 7 bases, with 12 bases between. This CDR3 comprises 13 residues. The DNA for the CDR3 is TGTGCCAGCAGTTATATGACCGGCGGTGAAGCTTTCTTT. Translated: CASSYMTGGEAFF.

Here the CDR3 DNA reads TGCGCCAGCAGCTTGACAGGGGGTACTTACGAGCAGTACTTC. Translating it yields CASSLTGGTYEQYF. This chain links TRBV5-1 with TRBJ2-7, with 8 nucleotides matching TRBD1. With V trimmed by 1 base and J by 4 bases, 4 bases remained unmatched. Germline assignment: CDR1 SGHRS and CDR2 YFSETQ. This CDR3 has 14 amino acids.